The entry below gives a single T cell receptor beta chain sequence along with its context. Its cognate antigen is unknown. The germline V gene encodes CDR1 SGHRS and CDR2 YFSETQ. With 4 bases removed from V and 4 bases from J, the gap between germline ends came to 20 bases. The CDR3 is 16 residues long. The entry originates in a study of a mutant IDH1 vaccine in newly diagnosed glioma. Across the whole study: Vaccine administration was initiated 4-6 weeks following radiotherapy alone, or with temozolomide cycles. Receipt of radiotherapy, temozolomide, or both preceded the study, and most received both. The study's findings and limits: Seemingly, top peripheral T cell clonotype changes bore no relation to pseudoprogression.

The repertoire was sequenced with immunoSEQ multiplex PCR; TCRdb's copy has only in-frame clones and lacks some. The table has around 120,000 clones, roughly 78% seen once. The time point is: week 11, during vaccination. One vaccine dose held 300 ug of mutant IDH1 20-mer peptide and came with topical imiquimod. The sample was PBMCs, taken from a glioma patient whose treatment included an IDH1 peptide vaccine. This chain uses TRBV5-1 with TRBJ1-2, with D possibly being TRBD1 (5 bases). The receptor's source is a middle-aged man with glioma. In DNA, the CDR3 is TGCGCCAGCAGCCCCCGTTCTGGGGGGGAAAGCTATGGCTACACCTTC. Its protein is CASSPRSGGESYGYTF.